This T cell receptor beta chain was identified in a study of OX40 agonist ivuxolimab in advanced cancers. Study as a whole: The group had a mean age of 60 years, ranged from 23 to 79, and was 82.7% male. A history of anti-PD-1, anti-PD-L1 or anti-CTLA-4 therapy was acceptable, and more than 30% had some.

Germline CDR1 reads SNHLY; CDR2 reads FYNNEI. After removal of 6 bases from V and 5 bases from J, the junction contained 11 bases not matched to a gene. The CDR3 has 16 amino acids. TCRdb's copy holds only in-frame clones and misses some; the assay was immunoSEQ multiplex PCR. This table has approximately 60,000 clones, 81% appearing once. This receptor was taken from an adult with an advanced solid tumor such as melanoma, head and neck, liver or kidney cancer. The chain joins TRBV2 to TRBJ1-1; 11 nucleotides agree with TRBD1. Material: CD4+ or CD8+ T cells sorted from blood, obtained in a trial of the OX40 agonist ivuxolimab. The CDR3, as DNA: TGTGCCAGCAGACCCCGGGACAGGGGGATTAAGACTGAAGCTTTCTTT. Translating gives CASRPRDRGIKTEAFF.